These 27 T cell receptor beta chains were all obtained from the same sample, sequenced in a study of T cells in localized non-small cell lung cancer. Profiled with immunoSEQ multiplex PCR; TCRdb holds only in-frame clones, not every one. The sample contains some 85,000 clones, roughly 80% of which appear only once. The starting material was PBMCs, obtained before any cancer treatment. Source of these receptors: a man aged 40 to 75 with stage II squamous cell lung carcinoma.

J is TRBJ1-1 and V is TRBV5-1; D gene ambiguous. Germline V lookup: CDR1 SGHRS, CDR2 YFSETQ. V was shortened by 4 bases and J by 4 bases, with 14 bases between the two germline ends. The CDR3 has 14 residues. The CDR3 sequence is CASSPLGEGTEAFF. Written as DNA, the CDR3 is TGCGCCAGCAGCCCCCTCGGAGAAGGCACTGAAGCTTTCTTT. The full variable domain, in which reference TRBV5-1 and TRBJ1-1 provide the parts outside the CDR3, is KAGVTQTPRYLIKTRGQQVTLSCSPISGHRSVSWYQQTPGQGLQFLFEYFSETQRNKGNFPGRFSGRQFSNSRSEMNVSTLELGDSALYLCASSPLGEGTEAFFGQGTRLTVV.

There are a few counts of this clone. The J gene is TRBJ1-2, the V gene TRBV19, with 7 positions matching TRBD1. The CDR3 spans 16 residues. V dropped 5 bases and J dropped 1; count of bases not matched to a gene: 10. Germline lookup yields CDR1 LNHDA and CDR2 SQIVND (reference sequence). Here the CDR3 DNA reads TGTGCCAGTAGTCCCCGGACAGGAGACTTTAACTATGGCTACACCTTC. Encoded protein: CASSPRTGDFNYGYTF.

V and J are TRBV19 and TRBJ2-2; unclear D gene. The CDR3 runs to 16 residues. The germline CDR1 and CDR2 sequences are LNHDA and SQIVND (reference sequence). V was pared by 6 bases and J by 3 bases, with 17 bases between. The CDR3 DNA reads TGTGCCAGTAGGGTGTCGGGCAGGATGGACACCGGGGAGCTGTTTTTT. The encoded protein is CASRVSGRMDTGELFF.

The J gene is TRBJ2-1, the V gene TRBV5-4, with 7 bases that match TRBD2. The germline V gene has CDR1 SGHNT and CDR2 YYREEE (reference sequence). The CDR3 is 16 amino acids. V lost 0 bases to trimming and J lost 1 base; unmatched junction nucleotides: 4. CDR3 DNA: TGTGCCAGCAGCTTGGGCGGGAGACCTTCCTACAATGAGCAGTTCTTC. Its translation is CASSLGGRPSYNEQFF.

The CDR3 protein is CASSLVARGGEKLFF. DNA of the CDR3: TGTGCCAGCAGTTTAGTGGCCCGAGGGGGTGAAAAACTGTTTTTT. The chain uses TRBV28 and TRBJ1-4; tentatively, D is TRBD1 (6 bases). The CDR3 consists of 15 residues. The ends were cut back, 2 bases at V and 7 bases at J, with 14 bases in the middle. The germline V gene has CDR1 MDHEN and CDR2 SYDVKM.

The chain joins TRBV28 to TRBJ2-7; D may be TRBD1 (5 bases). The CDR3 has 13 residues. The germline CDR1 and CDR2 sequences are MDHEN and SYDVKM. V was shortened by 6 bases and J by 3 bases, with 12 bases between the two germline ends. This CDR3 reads CASRAQGFYEQYF. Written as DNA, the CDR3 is TGTGCCAGCAGGGCCCAGGGTTTCTACGAGCAGTACTTC.

In nucleotides, the CDR3 is TGTGCCAGCAGCTTAGGGGAGACCTACAATCAGCCCCAGCATTTT. This translates into CASSLGETYNQPQHF. The chain links TRBV7-9 to TRBJ1-5; D is unclear. Germline lookup yields CDR1 SEHNR and CDR2 FQNEAQ (reference sequence). V was cut by 1 base and J by 3 bases, with 10 bases left in between. The CDR3 is 15 residues long.

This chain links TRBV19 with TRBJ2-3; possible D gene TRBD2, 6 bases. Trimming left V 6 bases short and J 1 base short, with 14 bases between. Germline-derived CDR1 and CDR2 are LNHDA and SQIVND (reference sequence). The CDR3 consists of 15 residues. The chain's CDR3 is CASRESSARTDTQYF. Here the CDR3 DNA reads TGTGCCAGTAGAGAATCTAGCGCCCGCACAGATACGCAGTATTTT.

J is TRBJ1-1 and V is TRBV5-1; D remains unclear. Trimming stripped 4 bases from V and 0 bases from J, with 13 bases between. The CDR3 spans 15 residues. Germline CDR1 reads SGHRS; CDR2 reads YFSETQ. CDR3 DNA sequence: TGCGCCAGCAGCCCGGGTGGACGGATGAACACTGAAGCTTTCTTT. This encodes CASSPGGRMNTEAFF.

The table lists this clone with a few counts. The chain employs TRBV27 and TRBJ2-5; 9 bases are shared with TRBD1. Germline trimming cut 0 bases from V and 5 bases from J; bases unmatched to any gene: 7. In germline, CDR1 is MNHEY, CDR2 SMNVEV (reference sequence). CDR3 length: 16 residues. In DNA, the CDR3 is TGTGCCAGCAGTTTATCGCCGGGACAGGGTACGGAGACCCAGTACTTC. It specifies CASSLSPGQGTETQYF.

The CDR3 coding sequence is TGTGCCAGCAGCTTAGGCCCATTCAACATTCAGTACTTC. It codes for CASSLGPFNIQYF. The V call is TRBV11-2, the J call TRBJ2-4, with D hard to call. Trimming removed 1 base at V and 7 bases at J, with 8 bases between. The length of the CDR3 is 13 residues. Germline V CDR1 and CDR2: SGHAT, FQNNGV.

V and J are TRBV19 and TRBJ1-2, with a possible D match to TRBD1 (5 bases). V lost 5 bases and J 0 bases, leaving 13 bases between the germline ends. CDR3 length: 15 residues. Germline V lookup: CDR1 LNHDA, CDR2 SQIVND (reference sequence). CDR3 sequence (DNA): TGTGCCAGTAGTTCCGGGGGATCCTCTAACTATGGCTACACCTTC. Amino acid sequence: CASSSGGSSNYGYTF. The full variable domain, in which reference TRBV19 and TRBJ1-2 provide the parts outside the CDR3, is DGGITQSPKYLFRKEGQNVTLSCEQNLNHDAMYWYRQDPGQGLRLIYYSQIVNDFQKGDIAEGYSVSREKKESFPLTVTSAQKNPTAFYLCASSSGGSSNYGYTFGSGTRLTVV.

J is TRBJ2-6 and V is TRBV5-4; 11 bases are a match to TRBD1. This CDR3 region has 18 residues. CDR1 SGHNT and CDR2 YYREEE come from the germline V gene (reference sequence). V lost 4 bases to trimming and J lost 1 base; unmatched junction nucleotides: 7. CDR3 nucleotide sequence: TGTGCCAGCAGCCTCCGGACAGGGGGCAGTTCTGGGGCCAACGTCCTGACTTTC. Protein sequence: CASSLRTGGSSGANVLTF.

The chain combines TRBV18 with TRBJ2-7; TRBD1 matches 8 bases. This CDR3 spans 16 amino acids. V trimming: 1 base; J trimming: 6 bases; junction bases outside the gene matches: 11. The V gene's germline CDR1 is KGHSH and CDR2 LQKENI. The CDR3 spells CASSPRPQGALGEQYF. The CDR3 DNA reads TGTGCCAGCTCACCACGTCCTCAGGGGGCGCTGGGCGAGCAGTACTTC. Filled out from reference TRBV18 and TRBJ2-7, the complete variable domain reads NAGVMQNPRHLVRRRGQEARLRCSPMKGHSHVYWYRQLPEEGLKFMVYLQKENIIDESGMPKERFSAEFPKEGPSILRIQQVVRGDSAAYFCASSPRPQGALGEQYFGPGTRLTVT.

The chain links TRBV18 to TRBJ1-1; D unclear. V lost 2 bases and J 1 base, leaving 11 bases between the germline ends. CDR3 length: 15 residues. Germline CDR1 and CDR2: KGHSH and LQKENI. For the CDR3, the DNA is TGTGCCAGCTCACCATGGACCCGAGAGAACACTGAAGCTTTCTTT. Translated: CASSPWTRENTEAFF.

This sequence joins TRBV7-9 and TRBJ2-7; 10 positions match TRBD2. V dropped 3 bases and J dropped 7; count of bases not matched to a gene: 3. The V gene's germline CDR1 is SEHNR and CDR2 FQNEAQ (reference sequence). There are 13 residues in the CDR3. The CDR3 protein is CASSLIAGGEQYF. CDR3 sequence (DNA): TGTGCCAGCAGCTTGATAGCGGGGGGTGAGCAGTACTTC. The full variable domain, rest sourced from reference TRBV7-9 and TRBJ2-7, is DTGVSQNPRHKITKRGQNVTFRCDPISEHNRLYWYRQTLGQGPEFLTYFQNEAQLEKSRLLSDRFSAERPKGSFSTLEIQRTEQGDSAMYLCASSLIAGGEQYFGPGTRLTVT.

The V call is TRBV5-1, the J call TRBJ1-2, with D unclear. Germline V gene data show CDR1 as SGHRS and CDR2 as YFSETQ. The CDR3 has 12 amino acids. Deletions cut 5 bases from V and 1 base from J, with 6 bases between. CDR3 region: CASSDDNYGYTF. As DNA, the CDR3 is TGCGCCAGCAGTGACGATAACTATGGCTACACCTTC. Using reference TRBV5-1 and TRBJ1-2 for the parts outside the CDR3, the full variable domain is KAGVTQTPRYLIKTRGQQVTLSCSPISGHRSVSWYQQTPGQGLQFLFEYFSETQRNKGNFPGRFSGRQFSNSRSEMNVSTLELGDSALYLCASSDDNYGYTFGSGTRLTVV.

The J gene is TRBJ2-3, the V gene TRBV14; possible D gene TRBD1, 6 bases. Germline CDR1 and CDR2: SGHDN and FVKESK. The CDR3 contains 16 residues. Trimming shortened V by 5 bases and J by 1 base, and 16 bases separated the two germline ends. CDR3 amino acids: CASSKGLNRGTDTQYF. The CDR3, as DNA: TGTGCCAGCAGCAAAGGCCTGAACAGGGGCACAGATACGCAGTATTTT.

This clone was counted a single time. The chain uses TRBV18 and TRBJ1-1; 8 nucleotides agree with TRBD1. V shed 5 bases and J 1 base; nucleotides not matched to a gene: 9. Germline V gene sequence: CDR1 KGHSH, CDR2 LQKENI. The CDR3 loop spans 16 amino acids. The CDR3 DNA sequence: TGTGCCAGCTCATCCGCTTCCGGGACAGGGAACACTGAAGCTTTCTTT. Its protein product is CASSSASGTGNTEAFF.

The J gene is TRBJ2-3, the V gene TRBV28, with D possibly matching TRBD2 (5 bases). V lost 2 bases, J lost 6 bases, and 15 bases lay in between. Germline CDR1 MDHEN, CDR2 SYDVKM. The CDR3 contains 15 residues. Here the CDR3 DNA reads TGTGCCAGCAGTTTAGGGCGGGTTATCCTGGATACGCAGTATTTT. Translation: CASSLGRVILDTQYF.

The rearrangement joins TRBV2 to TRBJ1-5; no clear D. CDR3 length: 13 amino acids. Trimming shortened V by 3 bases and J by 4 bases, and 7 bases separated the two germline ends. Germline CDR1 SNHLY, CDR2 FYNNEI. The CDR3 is CASSDNGNQPQHF. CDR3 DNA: TGTGCCAGCAGTGACAATGGGAATCAGCCCCAGCATTTT.

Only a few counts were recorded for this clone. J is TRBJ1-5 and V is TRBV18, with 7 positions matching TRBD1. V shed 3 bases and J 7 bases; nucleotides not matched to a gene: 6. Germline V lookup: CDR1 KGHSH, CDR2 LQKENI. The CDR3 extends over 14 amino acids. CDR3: CASSPTGARQPQHF. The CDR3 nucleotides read TGTGCCAGCTCACCCACAGGGGCGAGACAGCCCCAGCATTTT.

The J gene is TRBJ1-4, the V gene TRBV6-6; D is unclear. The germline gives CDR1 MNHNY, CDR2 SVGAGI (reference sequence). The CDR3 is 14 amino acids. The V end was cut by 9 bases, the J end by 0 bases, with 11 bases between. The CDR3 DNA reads TGTGCCAGTCGGAAACCCGCAACTAATGAAAAACTGTTTTTT. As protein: CASRKPATNEKLFF.

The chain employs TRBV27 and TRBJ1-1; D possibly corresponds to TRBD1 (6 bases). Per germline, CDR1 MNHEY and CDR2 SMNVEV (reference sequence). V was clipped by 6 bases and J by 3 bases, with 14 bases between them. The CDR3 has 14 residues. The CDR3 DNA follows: TGTGCCAGCAGGCTACAGGGCGGTGACACTGAAGCTTTCTTT. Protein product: CASRLQGGDTEAFF.

The chain's CDR3 is CASSQEGRVSGNTIYF. In nucleotides, the CDR3 is TGCGCCAGCAGCCAAGAGGGCCGGGTCTCTGGAAACACCATATATTTT. V gene TRBV4-1 combines with J gene TRBJ1-3; unclear D gene. Germline-derived CDR1 and CDR2 are MGHRA and YSYEKL. The CDR3 length is 16 residues. Between the trimmed V and J ends, which lost 0 bases and 0 bases, there was a span of 9 bases.

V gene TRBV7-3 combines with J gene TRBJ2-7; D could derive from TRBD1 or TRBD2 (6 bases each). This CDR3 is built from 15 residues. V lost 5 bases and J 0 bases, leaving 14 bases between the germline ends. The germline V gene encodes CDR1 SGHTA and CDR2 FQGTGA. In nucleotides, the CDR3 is TGTGCCAGCAGCGGGGGGCAGTTAAACTCCTACGAGCAGTACTTC. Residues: CASSGGQLNSYEQYF.

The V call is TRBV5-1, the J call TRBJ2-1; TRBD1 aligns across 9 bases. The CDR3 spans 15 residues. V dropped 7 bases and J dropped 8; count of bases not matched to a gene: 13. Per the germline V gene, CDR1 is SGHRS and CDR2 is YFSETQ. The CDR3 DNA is TGCGCCAGCCACGTAACAGGGGGCATTTTCGATGAGCAGTTCTTC. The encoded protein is CASHVTGGIFDEQFF.